This T cell receptor beta chain was recovered during a study of Graves' ophthalmopathy and Graves' hyperthyroidism. Using RNA transcripts, the TCR beta CDR3 regions were amplified. HTBI primers served in a first-round RT-PCR, which a second-round multiplex PCR followed. TCRdb re-called the multiplex PCR reads with MiXCR, one entry per CDR3 protein. Found here are around 1.1 million distinct CDR3 sequences, about 40% of them singletons; the top ten hold around 10%. Comment on this clonotype: The junction departs from germline at one end; a sequencing error may be responsible.

Germline CDR1 is GTSNPN and CDR2 is SVGIG (reference sequence). There are 13 residues in the CDR3. V and J are TRBV30 and TRBJ2-7; TRBD1 might be the D (6 bases). The sequence derives from an adult man with Graves' hyperthyroidism. Sequencing was carried out using peripheral blood or thyroid tissue (not recorded which). CDR3 sequence (DNA): TGTGCCTGGGTTGTCAGGGGCTCCTCCGAGCAGTACTTC. This sequence encodes CAWVVRGSSEQYF. Full variable domain (missing parts from reference TRBV30 and TRBJ2-7): SQTIHQWPATLVQPVGSPLSLECTVEGTSNPNLYWYRQAAGRGLQLLFYSVGIGQISSEVPQNLSASRPQDRQFILSSKKLLLSDSGFYLCAWVVRGSSEQYFGPGTRLTVT.